This T cell receptor beta chain was profiled in a study of control samples from healthy donors and cancer patients. Clones were sequenced by immunoSEQ multiplex PCR, and TCRdb holds only the in-frame ones, with some missing. The table has roughly 130,000 clones, 70% to 90% seen once. CDR3 size: 17 residues. Trimming took 5 bases from V and 7 from J; bases not matched to a gene: 12. CDR1 MNHNY and CDR2 SVGAGI come from the germline V gene (reference sequence). The sample was blood. This chain uses TRBV6-6 with TRBJ2-1; TRBD1 agrees at 12 bases. This sequence was found in a woman younger than 45 in good health. CDR3 sequence: CASSQTHRDRGLNEQFF. The CDR3, as DNA: TGTGCCAGCAGTCAAACTCACCGGGACAGGGGGCTTAATGAGCAGTTCTTC.